The T cell receptor beta chain described here comes from a study of cytomegalovirus exposure and HLA in healthy donors. The study's findings and limits: Compared with the approximately 670-donor mean, an Asian-associated ancestry cluster reportedly had fewer N-insertions, according to a later analysis.

It was with 60 Vbeta and 13 Jbeta primers that the PCR ran. Profiled with immunoSEQ multiplex PCR; TCRdb holds only in-frame clones, not every one. This table holds approximately 180,000 clones, around 80% found once. V was cut by 3 bases and J by 7 bases, with 25 bases left in between. CDR3 length: 18 residues. Germline CDR1 reads WSHSY; CDR2 reads SAAADI. Note on this clone: No antigen is known for it.

The receptor's source is a man between 18 and 29 years old in good health and CMV-seronegative. The sample was PBMCs. The rearrangement links TRBV10-2 to TRBJ2-1; D is undetermined. CDR3 sequence (DNA): TGCGCCAGCAGTGATGATTATGGAATATCGGCCCTCGGGAATGAGCAGTTCTTC. Protein product: CASSDDYGISALGNEQFF.